The 5 T cell receptor beta chains in this list originate from one sample, sequenced in a study of PD-L1 blockade in urothelial cancer. The data were produced by immunoSEQ multiplex PCR, yet TCRdb's version contains in-frame clones alone and is incomplete. This sample yields under 100,000 clones, of which more than 75% are seen a single time; 9.5% belongs to the top ten. Source: PBMCs, taken around atezolizumab (anti-PD-L1) treatment. The source is a man aged 65 to 85 with urothelial cancer.

Comment on this clone: The sample carries other DNA sequences with the same CDR3. This chain links TRBV5-1 with TRBJ1-5; D call uncertain. Trimming took 0 bases from V and 3 from J, leaving 7 bases between them. This CDR3 is built from 14 residues. Germline CDR1 and CDR2: SGHRS and YFSETQ. CDR3 DNA sequence: TGCGCCAGCAGCTTGGGGACTGACAATCAGCCCCAGCATTTT. This sequence encodes CASSLGTDNQPQHF.

V usage is TRBV5-1 and J usage is TRBJ2-7, with D possibly matching TRBD1 (5 bases). CDR1 is SGHRS and CDR2 is YFSETQ in the germline V gene. The CDR3 has 13 amino acids. V was clipped by 4 bases and J by 3 bases, with 11 bases between them. This CDR3 reads CASSPNRFYEQYF. CDR3 nucleotides: TGCGCCAGCAGCCCTAACAGGTTCTACGAGCAGTACTTC.

In its sample, this clone was seen once. V and J are TRBV11-1 and TRBJ1-2; D gene uncertain. Trimming stripped 5 bases from V and 6 bases from J, with 10 bases between. CDR3 length: 12 amino acids. Germline assignment: CDR1 SGHAT and CDR2 FQDESV (reference sequence). The CDR3 region has the DNA TGTGCCAGCAGCAACATAACCCATGGCTACACCTTC. It translates to CASSNITHGYTF.

The gene calls are TRBV19 and TRBJ1-2; tentative D call: TRBD1 (6 bases). Trimming removed 3 bases at V and 8 bases at J, with 16 bases between. Germline CDR1 is LNHDA and CDR2 is SQIVND (reference sequence). The CDR3 covers 14 residues. The CDR3 spells CASSINRDAGGYTF. The CDR3 DNA is TGTGCCAGTAGTATTAACAGGGATGCCGGGGGCTACACCTTC.

This clone has just a few counts. The gene calls are TRBV9 and TRBJ2-1; no firm D call. Looked up from germline, CDR1 is SGDLS and CDR2 is YYNGEE. The CDR3 consists of 17 residues. Trimming pared 0 bases from V and 0 bases from J, leaving 13 bases between. The CDR3 region is CASSVATSEGSYNEQFF. CDR3 nucleotide sequence: TGTGCCAGCAGCGTAGCTACAAGCGAAGGCTCCTACAATGAGCAGTTCTTC.